The next 7 T cell receptor beta chains were all read from a single sample in a study of cytomegalovirus exposure and HLA in healthy donors. Primers for the PCR totalled 60 Vbeta and 13 Jbeta. Clones were sequenced by immunoSEQ multiplex PCR, and TCRdb holds only the in-frame ones, with some missing. Of under 200,000 clones listed, less than 90% were seen once; the top ten hold about 0.4%. The sample consisted of PBMCs. The receptors stem from a boy younger than 10 in good health and CMV-seronegative.

The CDR3 region is CASSFGLAEDYEQYF. In DNA, the CDR3 is TGTGCCAGCAGTTTCGGACTAGCCGAAGACTACGAGCAGTACTTC. The chain couples TRBV27 to TRBJ2-7; 8 positions agree with TRBD2. The germline V gene encodes CDR1 MNHEY and CDR2 SMNVEV (reference sequence). Germline trimming cut 3 bases from V and 3 bases from J; bases unmatched to any gene: 7. The CDR3 is 15 residues long.

This rearrangement joins TRBV6-1 to TRBJ2-1; possible D gene TRBD2, 7 bases. V lost 6 bases, J lost 7 bases, and 10 bases lay in between. The CDR3 is 12 residues long. Germline lookup yields CDR1 MNHNS and CDR2 SASEGT. This CDR3 is CASRRGGNEQFF. As DNA, the CDR3 is TGTGCCAGCAGGAGGGGGGGGAATGAGCAGTTCTTC.

The V call is TRBV27, the J call TRBJ2-1; TRBD2 aligns across 10 bases. The CDR3 has 15 residues. After removal of 2 bases from V and 8 bases from J, the junction contained 6 bases not matched to a gene. Germline V CDR1 and CDR2: MNHEY, SMNVEV (reference sequence). This CDR3 reads CASSLIAGGLYEQFF. For the CDR3, the DNA is TGTGCCAGCAGTTTAATAGCGGGAGGACTTTATGAGCAGTTCTTC.

This clone was seen once. V gene TRBV6-1 combines with J gene TRBJ1-2; D might be TRBD1 (5 bases). The germline V gene encodes CDR1 MNHNS and CDR2 SASEGT. This CDR3 region has 14 residues. Trimming removed 10 bases at V and 4 bases at J, with 19 bases between. The CDR3 is CATLNRDYSYGYTF. The CDR3 coding sequence is TGTGCCACCCTAAACCGGGACTACTCCTATGGCTACACCTTC.

V is TRBV21-1 and J is TRBJ1-1; TRBD1 reflects the table's D call only, with no check against the DNA. TRBV21-1 is recorded as a pseudogene. CDR3 length: 17 amino acids. The CDR3 nucleotides read TGTGCCAGCAGCATACTCGCCTCACCCAGGGGAAACACTGAAGCTTTCTTT. Amino acid sequence: CASSILASPRGNTEAFF.

This chain joins TRBV10-3 and TRBJ2-5; maybe TRBD2 (5 bases). Trimming removed 3 bases from V and 6 bases from J, with 8 bases in between. The CDR3 covers 12 residues. The germline V gene has CDR1 ENHRY and CDR2 SYGVKD. The DNA of the CDR3 is TGTGCCATCAGTGAACCCGGGAAGACCCAGTACTTC. It is translated as CAISEPGKTQYF.

This clone appeared once. The chain couples TRBV14 to TRBJ2-1; 8 positions match TRBD2. CDR3 length equals 14 residues. V lost 3 bases, J lost 4 bases, and 2 bases stayed unmatched. Germline lookup yields CDR1 SGHDN and CDR2 FVKESK. DNA for the CDR3: TGTGCCAGCAGCCAGAGCGGGAGTTACAATGAGCAGTTCTTC. This translates into CASSQSGSYNEQFF. The full variable domain, completed using reference TRBV14 and TRBJ2-1, is EAGVTQFPSHSVIEKGQTVTLRCDPISGHDNLYWYRRVMGKEIKFLLHFVKESKQDESGMPNNRFLAERTGGTYSTLKVQPAELEDSGVYFCASSQSGSYNEQFFGPGTRLTVL.